This TCR beta chain was sequenced in a study of blood T cell repertoires in COVID-19. Study summary: COVID-19 samples from acute and convalescent phases originated in the United States, Italy and Spain. T cells, B-cell-depleted T cells, or PBMCs provided the cDNA or gDNA that served as material.

Germline lookup yields CDR1 LGHNA and CDR2 YNFKEQ. V was cut by 2 bases and J by 4 bases, with 12 bases left in between. The CDR3 loop spans 16 amino acids. Authors' processing steps: Reference gene primer amplification yielded estimated nucleated cell counts. Assay used: immunoSEQ multiplex PCR; TCRdb lists only in-frame clones, some missing. Clone size and the V and J calls come from that table; the DNA yielded D and trimming. Among around 230,000 clones listed, about 80% were seen once. Specimen: peripheral blood. This sequence originates from an elderly woman with acute or convalescent COVID-19. This rearrangement joins TRBV4-2 to TRBJ2-6; weak D call: TRBD1 (6 bases). Here the CDR3 DNA reads TGTGCCAGCAGCCAAATACAGGGTTCGGGGGCCAACGTCCTGACTTTC. Protein: CASSQIQGSGANVLTF.